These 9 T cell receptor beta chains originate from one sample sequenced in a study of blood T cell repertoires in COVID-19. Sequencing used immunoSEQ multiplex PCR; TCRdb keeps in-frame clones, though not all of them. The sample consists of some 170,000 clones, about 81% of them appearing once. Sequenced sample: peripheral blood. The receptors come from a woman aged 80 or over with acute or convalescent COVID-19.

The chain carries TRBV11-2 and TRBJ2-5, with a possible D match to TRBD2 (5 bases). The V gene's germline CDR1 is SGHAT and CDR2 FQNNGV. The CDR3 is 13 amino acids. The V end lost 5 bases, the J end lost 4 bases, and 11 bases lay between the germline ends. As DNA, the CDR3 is TGTGCCAGCAGCGGCGGGTATGGAGAGACCCAGTACTTC. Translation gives CASSGGYGETQYF.

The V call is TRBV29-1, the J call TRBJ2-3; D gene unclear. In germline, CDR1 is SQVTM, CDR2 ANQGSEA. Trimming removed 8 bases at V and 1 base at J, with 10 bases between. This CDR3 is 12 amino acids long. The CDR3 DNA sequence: TGCAGCTTGCAGGTCGGCACAGATACGCAGTATTTT. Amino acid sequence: CSLQVGTDTQYF.

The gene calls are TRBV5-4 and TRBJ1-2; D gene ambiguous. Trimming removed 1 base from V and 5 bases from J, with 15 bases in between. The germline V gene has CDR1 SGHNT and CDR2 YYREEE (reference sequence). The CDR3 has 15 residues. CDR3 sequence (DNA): TGTGCCAGCAGCTTGAATCTGGGCCAACCTTATGGCTACACCTTC. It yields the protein CASSLNLGQPYGYTF.

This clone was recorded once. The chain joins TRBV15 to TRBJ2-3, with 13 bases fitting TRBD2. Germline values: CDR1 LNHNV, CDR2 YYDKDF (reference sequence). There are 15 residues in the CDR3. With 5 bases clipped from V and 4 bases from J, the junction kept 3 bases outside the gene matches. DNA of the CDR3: TGTGCCACCAGCCGACTAGCGGGAGGAGCAGATACGCAGTATTTT. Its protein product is CATSRLAGGADTQYF.

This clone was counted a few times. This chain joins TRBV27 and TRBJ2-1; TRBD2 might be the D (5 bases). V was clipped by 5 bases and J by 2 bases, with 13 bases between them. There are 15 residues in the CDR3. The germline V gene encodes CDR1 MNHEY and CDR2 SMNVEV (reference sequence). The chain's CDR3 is CASSLDYPTYNEQFF. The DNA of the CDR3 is TGTGCCAGCAGTCTTGACTACCCTACCTACAATGAGCAGTTCTTC.

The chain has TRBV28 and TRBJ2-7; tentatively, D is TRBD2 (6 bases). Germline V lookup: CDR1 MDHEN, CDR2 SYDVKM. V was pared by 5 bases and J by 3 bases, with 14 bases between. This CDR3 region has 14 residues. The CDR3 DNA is TGTGCCAGCAGTAGACTGGGACTTTTCTACGAGCAGTACTTC. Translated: CASSRLGLFYEQYF. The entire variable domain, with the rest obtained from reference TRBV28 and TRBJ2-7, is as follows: DVKVTQSSRYLVKRTGEKVFLECVQDMDHENMFWYRQDPGLGLRLIYFSYDVKMKEKGDIPEGYSVSREKKERFSLILESASTNQTSMYLCASSRLGLFYEQYFGPGTRLTVT.

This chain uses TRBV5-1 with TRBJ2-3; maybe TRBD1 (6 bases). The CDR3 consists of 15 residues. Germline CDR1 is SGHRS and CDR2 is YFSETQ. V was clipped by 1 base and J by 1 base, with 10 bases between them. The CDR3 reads CASSLLGAGTDTQYF. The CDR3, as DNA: TGCGCCAGCAGCTTGTTGGGGGCCGGCACAGATACGCAGTATTTT.

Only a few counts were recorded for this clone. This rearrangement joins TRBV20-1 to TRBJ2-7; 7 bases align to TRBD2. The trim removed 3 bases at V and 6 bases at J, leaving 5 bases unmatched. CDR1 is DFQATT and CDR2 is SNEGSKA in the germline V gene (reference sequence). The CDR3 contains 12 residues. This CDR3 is CSASESSGEQYF. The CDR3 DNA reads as TGCAGTGCTAGTGAGTCTAGCGGCGAGCAGTACTTC.

CDR3 amino acids: CASSRTSSGEQFF. The CDR3 nucleotides are TGTGCCAGCAGCCGAACTAGCTCGGGTGAGCAGTTCTTC. The J gene is TRBJ2-1, the V gene TRBV11-3, with D possibly matching TRBD2 (6 bases). Germline CDR1 is SGHNT and CDR2 is YENEEA. The CDR3 sequence is 13 residues long. V was cut by 5 bases and J by 9 bases, with 14 bases left in between.